Listed below are T cell receptor beta chains from one sample, sequenced in a study of T cell responses to AZD1222 COVID-19 vaccine. Produced via immunoSEQ multiplex PCR; TCRdb's table is partial and in-frame only. The sample has about 120,000 clones, 70% to 90% seen once. Sample: peripheral blood, taken on day 0 of AZD1222 vaccination. The origin of the receptors is an adult in good health. The CDR3 runs from the conserved cysteine through the conserved F or W. The D gene is left open where the match is weak. Part of the rows lack a size; the others show once, few, many or a class for expanded clones.

J | V | size | D | DNA | CDR3
TRBJ1-2 | TRBV28 | . | . | TGTGCCAGCAGTTCCCCGGCAGGGAGTGAAGGCTACACCTTC | CASSSPAGSEGYTF
TRBJ1-1 | TRBV10-2 | . | . | TGCGCCAGCAGTGAGCTCCTTGGGGCTTTCTTT | CASSELLGAFF
TRBJ1-3 | TRBV3-1/TRBV3-2 | . | . | TGTGCCAGCAGCCTACGACTACTTGGAAACACCATATATTTT | CASSLRLLGNTIYF
TRBJ1-4 | TRBV6-6 | . | . | TGTGCCAGCGCCTCAACGGAGGAAAAACTGTTTTTT | CASASTEEKLFF
TRBJ1-2 | TRBV18 | . | TRBD1 | TGTGCCAGCTCACAAACCGGGACAGGGGGCTACGGCTACACCTTC | CASSQTGTGGYGYTF
TRBJ1-2 | TRBV20-1 | . | . | TGCAGTGCTAGTTTGACTTTTGGCTACACCTTC | CSASLTFGYTF
TRBJ2-1 | TRBV7-8 | . | TRBD2 | TGTGCCAGCAGCTTAGCGGGAGGGCGGGACAATGAGCAGTTCTTC | CASSLAGGRDNEQFF
TRBJ2-1 | TRBV6-5 | . | . | TGTGCCAGCAGTTACTCAGGGCCATCCTACAATGAGCAGTTCTTC | CASSYSGPSYNEQFF
TRBJ1-5 | TRBV6-5 | . | . | TGTGCCAGCAGCCCCTGGAATCAGCCCCAGCATTTT | CASSPWNQPQHF
TRBJ1-4 | TRBV6-5 | . | . | TGTGCCAGCAGTTTACGCTCCTACCCCCGAGGCGAAAAACTGTTTTTT | CASSLRSYPRGEKLFF
TRBJ2-7 | TRBV6-5 | . | TRBD2 | TGTGCCAGCAGTAAACTAGCGGGAGGCTACGAGCAGTACTTC | CASSKLAGGYEQYF
TRBJ2-1 | TRBV2 | . | TRBD2 | TGTGCCAGCACTACCAGGGCGGGGGTCGGAGAGCAGTTCTTC | CASTTRAGVGEQFF
TRBJ1-5 | TRBV7-2 | . | . | TGTGCCAGCAGCCCCGAGGCCGCGAAATATCAGCCCCAGCATTTT | CASSPEAAKYQPQHF
TRBJ1-3 | TRBV7-9 | few | . | TGTGCCAGCCATAAGTTCTCTGGAAACACCATATATTTT | CASHKFSGNTIYF
TRBJ1-5 | TRBV6-6 | . | . | TGTGCCAGCAGTCCCCTCAGGCACATAATCAGCAATCAGCCCCAGCATTTT | CASSPLRHIISNQPQHF
TRBJ2-1 | TRBV7-3 | . | . | TGTGCCAGCAGCTTACAGGGGAGCTCCTACAATGAGCAGTTCTTC | CASSLQGSSYNEQFF
TRBJ1-1 | TRBV28 | . | . | TGTGCCAGCAGTTTGCTAGAGAACACTGAAGCTTTCTTT | CASSLLENTEAFF
TRBJ1-5 | TRBV6-5 | . | . | TGTGCCAGCAGTTTGGGCAGGGCGAGTCAGCCCCAGCATTTT | CASSLGRASQPQHF
TRBJ2-1 | TRBV4-1 | . | TRBD2 | TGCGCCAGCAGCCAAGAGGCGGGGGGGCACGCCGGGGAGCAGTTCTTC | CASSQEAGGHAGEQFF
TRBJ1-2 | TRBV5-4 | once | . | TGTGCCAGCAGCGTGGACGGTGACTATGGCTACACCTTC | CASSVDGDYGYTF
TRBJ2-1 | TRBV4-1 | . | TRBD2 | TGCGCCAGCCTTCGGACTAGCGGGAGCGGGGGTGAGCAGTTCTTC | CASLRTSGSGGEQFF
TRBJ2-3 | TRBV30 | . | . | TGTGCCTGGAGTGTAAGGGGGGGCAGGGTCTCAAATACGCAGTATTTT | CAWSVRGGRVSNTQYF
TRBJ2-5 | TRBV27 | . | TRBD2 | TGTGCCAGCAAGAGACTAGCGGGGGGACCCCAACAAGAGACCCAGTACTTC | CASKRLAGGPQQETQYF
TRBJ1-1 | TRBV19 | . | . | TGTGCCAGTAGTCAACAGACAAACACTGAAGCTTTCTTT | CASSQQTNTEAFF
TRBJ1-1 | TRBV30 | . | TRBD1 | TGTGCCTGGATGGTCAGGGGGACCACTGAAGCTTTCTTT | CAWMVRGTTEAFF
TRBJ1-6 | TRBV5-1 | . | TRBD1 | TGCGCCAGCAGCCCATACACAGGGGAGGAGAATTCACCCCTCCACTTT | CASSPYTGEENSPLHF
TRBJ1-2 | TRBV19 | . | TRBD1 | TGTGCCAGTAGTCCCGCGGGACAGGGAAACTATGGCTACACCTTC | CASSPAGQGNYGYTF
TRBJ1-5 | TRBV2 | . | . | TGTGCCAGCAGTGAAGAGACAGCCATCAATCAGCCCCAGCATTTT | CASSEETAINQPQHF
TRBJ2-7 | TRBV2 | . | TRBD1 | TGTGCCAGCAGAGGGGACAGCTACGAGCAGTACTTC | CASRGDSYEQYF
TRBJ2-1 | TRBV5-4 | . | . | TGTGCCAGCAGCTCACAGGGCAATGAGCAGTTCTTC | CASSSQGNEQFF
TRBJ1-1 | TRBV29-1 | once | . | TGCAGCGCGTCCCGCGGGGCGACTGAAGCTTTCTTT | CSASRGATEAFF
TRBJ1-5 | TRBV7-2 | once | TRBD1 | TGTGCCAGCAGCTCAGGACAGGGCCCCGGGGCCCAGCATTTT | CASSSGQGPGAQHF
TRBJ2-4 | TRBV2 | . | . | TGTGCCAGCAGTGGAATAGCCAAAAACATTCAGTACTTC | CASSGIAKNIQYF
TRBJ1-5 | TRBV24-1 | . | TRBD1 | TGTGCCACCAGTGACCCCCGGACAGGGAAAAATCAGCCCCAGCATTTT | CATSDPRTGKNQPQHF
TRBJ1-2 | TRBV19 | . | TRBD1 | TGTGCCAGTAGTATCCGGGACAGGCCCGAACAAGGGGGAACCTACTACACCTTC | CASSIRDRPEQGGTYYTF
TRBJ1-2 | TRBV20-1 | . | . | TGCAGTGCTAGGGTTAACTATGGCTACACCTTC | CSARVNYGYTF
TRBJ2-2 | TRBV7-8 | . | TRBD1 | TGTGCCAGCAGCTCAGGGACAGCGAACACCGGGGAGCTGTTTTTT | CASSSGTANTGELFF
TRBJ1-6 | TRBV11-2 | . | . | TGTGCCAGCACCCCGGGTCGAGGGGGGAATTCACCCCTCCACTTT | CASTPGRGGNSPLHF
TRBJ2-7 | TRBV9 | . | . | TGTGCCAGCAGCGCCTCCGGGACCGACTACGAGCAGTACTTC | CASSASGTDYEQYF
TRBJ1-6 | TRBV9 | . | TRBD1 | TGTGCCAGCAGCGGAAGGACAGGGCCATCGAATAATTCACCCCTCCACTTT | CASSGRTGPSNNSPLHF